This T cell receptor (beta chain) was recovered during a study of response to subunit inactivated influenza vaccine. Study results and limitations: Authors proposed each seasonal influenza vaccination draws in few new T cells.

TCRdb fed the RT-PCR reads into MiXCR, producing one record per CDR3 protein. The data hold a few hundred thousand distinct CDR3 sequences, with about a fifth observed a single time. The CDR3 is 14 amino acids. Unmatched junction bases numbered 4, after V lost 4 bases and J lost 8 bases. CDR1 and CDR2 from the germline V gene are MNHNS and SASEGT. This clonotype was found a few times. What it recognizes is unknown. J is TRBJ2-1 and V is TRBV6-1; 11 bases align to TRBD1. This sequence originates from a man between 50 and 69 years old who received an inactivated influenza vaccine. The material sequenced was PBMCs from blood, taken about 20 months after vaccination. The CDR3 DNA sequence: TGTGCCAGCAGTGTGGACAGGGGGCCTGATGAGCAGTTCTTC. This translates into CASSVDRGPDEQFF.